Below, 26 T cell receptor beta chains from the same sample are listed, as sequenced in a study of blood T cell repertoires in COVID-19. TCRdb keeps only in-frame clones here, not all; method: immunoSEQ multiplex PCR. The table includes about 74,000 clones, approximately 90% detected once. Sequenced material: peripheral blood. These receptors came from a woman aged 55-69 years with active COVID-19.

This chain's CDR3 is CAISTSGSSNEQYF. CDR3 DNA: TGTGCCATCAGTACTAGCGGGAGTTCCAACGAGCAGTACTTC. V gene TRBV10-3 combines with J gene TRBJ2-7; 11 bases fit TRBD2. V shed 5 bases and J 5 bases; nucleotides not matched to a gene: 5. The CDR3 is 14 residues long. Germline CDR1 and CDR2: ENHRY and SYGVKD.

This CDR3 is CASSPGPNTGELFF. CDR3 bases: TGTGCCAGCAGCCCAGGGCCTAACACCGGGGAGCTGTTTTTT. The chain links TRBV11-3 to TRBJ2-2; possible D gene TRBD1, 5 bases. The CDR3 length is 14 residues. V shed 5 bases and J shed 2 bases, with 9 bases lying between them. Germline CDR1 SGHNT, CDR2 YENEEA.

This chain links TRBV18 with TRBJ2-1; tentatively, D is TRBD1 (6 bases). The CDR3 is 13 amino acids. V lost 3 bases and J lost 9, with 12 bases in between. Germline CDR1 and CDR2: KGHSH and LQKENI. DNA of the CDR3: TGTGCCAGCTCACCGAGACAGGACGTTGAGCAGTTCTTC. This gives the protein CASSPRQDVEQFF.

This clone was seen just once. The chain uses TRBV7-2 and TRBJ1-2, with 10 nucleotides matching TRBD1. This CDR3 comprises 16 residues. J lost 4 bases, V lost 9 bases, and 14 bases had no gene match. Looked up from germline, CDR1 is SGHTA and CDR2 is FQGNSA. In DNA form, the CDR3 reads TGTGCCAGTCGCTCCGGACAGGGGGGCCTTGGCTATGGCTACACCTTC. It encodes CASRSGQGGLGYGYTF.

The rearrangement joins TRBV24-1 to TRBJ1-2; TRBD1 matches 10 bases. V shed 3 bases, J shed 4 bases, and the junction held 10 bases outside the gene matches. Germline CDR1 is KGHDR and CDR2 is SFDVKD. The CDR3 length is 17 residues. CDR3 sequence reads: CATSDVAGTGDPYGYTF. The CDR3 nucleotides read TGTGCCACCAGTGATGTGGCCGGGACAGGGGACCCCTATGGCTACACCTTC.

V is TRBV2 and J is TRBJ2-7; 8 bases line up with TRBD2. CDR1 is SNHLY and CDR2 is FYNNEI in the germline V gene. The CDR3 has 15 amino acids. Trimming at V came to 5 bases and at J to 7 bases, leaving 13 bases not matched to a gene. The CDR3 DNA reads as TGTGCCAGCAGTCAATCGGTGGGACTAGTATTTGAGCAGTACTTC. As protein: CASSQSVGLVFEQYF.

The gene calls are TRBV28 and TRBJ1-4; D might be TRBD1 (6 bases). Germline CDR1 reads MDHEN; CDR2 reads SYDVKM. The V end was cut by 6 bases, the J end by 8 bases, with 19 bases between. The CDR3 is 15 residues long. The CDR3 region is CASSPLGAGKEKLFF. CDR3 DNA sequence: TGTGCCAGCAGCCCCTTGGGGGCCGGGAAGGAAAAACTGTTTTTT.

The chain uses TRBV30 and TRBJ2-2, with a weak D call TRBD2 (6 bases). Germline V lookup: CDR1 GTSNPN, CDR2 SVGIG (reference sequence). The germline V and J ends were trimmed by 5 bases and 6 bases, with 10 bases remaining between them. The CDR3 sequence is 12 residues long. The CDR3 here is CAWLGEAGELFF. CDR3 DNA: TGTGCCTGGCTGGGGGAGGCCGGGGAGCTGTTTTTT.

The gene calls are TRBV28 and TRBJ1-2; a possible D gene is TRBD1 (6 bases). The CDR3 totals 14 residues. CDR1 is MDHEN and CDR2 is SYDVKM in the germline V gene. V lost 8 bases, J lost 5 bases, and 18 bases lay in between. The CDR3 DNA reads as TGTGCCAGCTATAGGTGGACAGATGGTTATGGCTACACCTTC. Translated, it gives CASYRWTDGYGYTF.

The CDR3 here is CASSRRQGADEQFF. The CDR3 nucleotides are TGTGCCAGTAGTAGACGACAGGGGGCGGATGAGCAGTTCTTC. The chain carries TRBV19 and TRBJ2-1; 10 bases align to TRBD1. Per the germline V gene, CDR1 is LNHDA and CDR2 is SQIVND (reference sequence). CDR3 length: 14 residues. Losses at the gene ends were 4 bases for V and 8 bases for J; bases not matched to a gene: 5. The full variable domain, its missing parts supplied by reference TRBV19 and TRBJ2-1, is DGGITQSPKYLFRKEGQNVTLSCEQNLNHDAMYWYRQDPGQGLRLIYYSQIVNDFQKGDIAEGYSVSREKKESFPLTVTSAQKNPTAFYLCASSRRQGADEQFFGPGTRLTVL.

The V call is TRBV18, the J call TRBJ1-2, with 10 nucleotides matching TRBD1. Germline lookup yields CDR1 KGHSH and CDR2 LQKENI. J was trimmed by 4 bases and V by 4 bases; bases with no gene match: 6. The CDR3 sequence is 15 residues long. The CDR3 sequence: CASSLGQGDSYGYTF. The CDR3 DNA follows: TGTGCCAGCTCACTCGGACAGGGGGATTCCTATGGCTACACCTTC.

This clone was found once. The chain employs TRBV5-6 and TRBJ2-7; no firm D call. The CDR3 has 13 amino acids. V lost 0 bases and J lost 0, with 4 bases in between. The germline gives CDR1 SGHDT, CDR2 YYEEEE. The CDR3 loop is CASSLGSSYEQYF. DNA for the CDR3: TGTGCCAGCAGCTTGGGCAGCTCCTACGAGCAGTACTTC.

V and J are TRBV5-4 and TRBJ1-5; a weak D match, TRBD1 (5 bases). The CDR3 extends over 14 amino acids. Germline CDR1 and CDR2: SGHNT and YYREEE (reference sequence). Between the trimmed V and J ends, which lost 3 bases and 5 bases, there was a span of 12 bases. CDR3: CASSYGTSDQPQHF. The CDR3 nucleotides read TGTGCCAGCAGCTATGGGACTTCTGATCAGCCCCAGCATTTT.

The chain uses TRBV30 and TRBJ1-6; D gene uncertain. This CDR3 contains 13 residues. Trimming pared 0 bases from V and 7 bases from J, leaving 7 bases between. CDR1 is GTSNPN, CDR2 SVGIG, per germline (reference sequence). The DNA of the CDR3 is TGTGCCTGGAGTGTACAGTCAAATTCACCCCTCCACTTT. Translating it yields CAWSVQSNSPLHF.

The gene calls are TRBV4-2 and TRBJ2-7, with 7 bases aligning to TRBD1. V lost 3 bases and J lost 4; bases outside the gene matches: 3. Germline values: CDR1 LGHNA, CDR2 YNFKEQ. This CDR3 has 13 amino acids. The CDR3 protein is CASSQGDSYEQYF. CDR3 nucleotides: TGTGCCAGCAGCCAGGGGGACAGTTACGAGCAGTACTTC.

The chain combines TRBV3-1 (or the pseudogene TRBV3-2) with TRBJ2-6, with TRBD2 identical over 11 bases. Unmatched junction bases numbered 7, after V lost 1 base and J lost 2 bases. The CDR3 has 19 amino acids. Germline lookup yields CDR1 LGHDT and CDR2 YNNKEL (reference sequence). CDR3 amino acids: CASSQALAGGPPGANVLTF. Here the CDR3 DNA reads TGTGCCAGCAGCCAAGCGCTAGCGGGAGGACCTCCTGGGGCCAACGTCCTGACTTTC.

V and J are TRBV28 and TRBJ1-2; the D gene is possibly TRBD1 (5 bases). Per the germline V gene, CDR1 is MDHEN and CDR2 is SYDVKM. This CDR3 has 13 residues. The V gene lost 5 bases and the J gene lost 2 bases, with 9 bases spanning the gap. This chain's CDR3 is CASSEGRNYGYTF. In nucleotides, the CDR3 is TGTGCCAGCAGTGAGGGGAGGAACTATGGCTACACCTTC.

The chain employs TRBV19 and TRBJ1-5; 8 bases are shared with TRBD1. The V and J ends lost 6 bases and 2 bases, in that order; junction bases with no gene match: 6. The CDR3 runs to 15 residues. The V gene's germline CDR1 is LNHDA and CDR2 SQIVND (reference sequence). CDR3 coding DNA: TGTGCCAGTAGGGGGGGACAGGAAGGCAATCAGCCCCAGCATTTT. Protein: CASRGGQEGNQPQHF.

This rearrangement joins TRBV5-4 to TRBJ2-3; D unclear. Germline loops: CDR1 SGHNT, CDR2 YYREEE (reference sequence). The CDR3 loop spans 13 amino acids. Trimming took off 3 bases at V and 6 bases at J, with 11 bases between the two ends. CDR3 amino acids: CASSSLSTDTQYF. The CDR3 nucleotides are TGTGCCAGCAGCTCCCTATCCACGGATACGCAGTATTTT.

The V gene is TRBV18, the J gene TRBJ2-1; 10 positions agree with TRBD2. Per the germline V gene, CDR1 is KGHSH and CDR2 is LQKENI. The CDR3 totals 18 residues. The V segment lost 5 bases and the J segment 5 bases; nucleotides outside the gene matches: 15. DNA for the CDR3: TGTGCCAGCTCAAGAGGGGCTAGCGGGGGAGGAGGTCACAATGAGCAGTTCTTC. Its translation: CASSRGASGGGGHNEQFF.

CDR3 sequence (DNA): TGTGCCAGCAGTTACTCTCGCCGGGTCCTCAATGAGCAGTTCTTC. It encodes CASSYSRRVLNEQFF. The gene calls are TRBV6-5 and TRBJ2-1, with unresolved D. Looked up from germline, CDR1 is MNHEY and CDR2 is SVGAGI. Trimming shortened V by 0 bases and J by 6 bases, and 12 bases separated the two germline ends. This CDR3 has 15 amino acids.

This rearrangement joins TRBV19 to TRBJ1-2; D is undetermined. The germline V gene encodes CDR1 LNHDA and CDR2 SQIVND (reference sequence). V gave up 5 bases and J gave up 7 bases, with 11 bases separating them. This CDR3 has 12 residues. CDR3 residues: CASSWNTGGYTF. CDR3 coding DNA: TGTGCCAGTAGTTGGAATACGGGTGGCTACACCTTC. Full variable domain (rest looked up from reference TRBV19 and TRBJ1-2): DGGITQSPKYLFRKEGQNVTLSCEQNLNHDAMYWYRQDPGQGLRLIYYSQIVNDFQKGDIAEGYSVSREKKESFPLTVTSAQKNPTAFYLCASSWNTGGYTFGSGTRLTVV.

This chain connects TRBV5-1 to TRBJ2-7, with 8 bases fitting TRBD1. J lost 1 base, V lost 4 bases, and 7 bases had no gene match. Germline V gene sequence: CDR1 SGHRS, CDR2 YFSETQ. This CDR3 spans 15 amino acids. CDR3 loop: CASSPGTGLSYEQYF. In DNA, the CDR3 is TGCGCCAGCAGCCCCGGGACAGGCCTTTCCTACGAGCAGTACTTC.

The chain couples TRBV5-1 to TRBJ2-1, with 8 bases fitting TRBD1. In germline, CDR1 is SGHRS, CDR2 YFSETQ. J gave up 7 bases and V 5 bases, and 8 bases lay outside the gene matches. This CDR3 is built from 14 residues. CDR3 nucleotides: TGCGCCAGCAGTCCTGTCAGGGGGCGGAATGAGCAGTTCTTC. It is translated as CASSPVRGRNEQFF.

The chain is built from TRBV28 and TRBJ2-7, with unresolved D. The germline gives CDR1 MDHEN, CDR2 SYDVKM. The CDR3 loop spans 11 amino acids. V was clipped by 7 bases and J by 9 bases, with 13 bases between them. The CDR3 region has the DNA TGTGCCAGCACCTCCATGAGAAGGCAGTACTTC. Translated: CASTSMRRQYF.

The chain employs TRBV27 and TRBJ2-2, with D unresolved. The V end lost 3 bases, the J end lost 0 bases, and 5 bases lay between the germline ends. CDR1 and CDR2 from the germline V gene are MNHEY and SMNVEV (reference sequence). This CDR3 has 14 amino acids. The CDR3 nucleotides are TGTGCCAGCAGTTTTGGAGCGAACACCGGGGAGCTGTTTTTT. Protein product: CASSFGANTGELFF.